A selection of T cell receptor beta chains follows, all from one sample in a study of blood T cell repertoires in COVID-19. Clones were read by immunoSEQ multiplex PCR, and TCRdb kept only the in-frame ones, dropping some. The sample yields about 59,000 clones, more than 60% seen once. The sample was peripheral blood. The source is a woman between 45 and 60 years old with active or convalescent COVID-19. CDR3s include the opening cysteine and the closing phenylalanine or tryptophan. D genes are given only for firm matches. Clone size is shown for a subset of rows, as once, few, many or a class of expanded clone.

CDR3 protein | CDR3 DNA | D gene | clone size | J gene | V gene
CASSVGWAGANVLTF | TGTGCCAGCAGCGTAGGGTGGGCCGGGGCCAACGTCCTGACTTTC | NA | NA | TRBJ2-6 | TRBV9
CASSLQASGRVSSYEQYF | TGTGCCAGCAGCTTACAGGCTAGCGGGAGGGTAAGCTCCTACGAGCAGTACTTC | TRBD2 | NA | TRBJ2-7 | TRBV7-6
CASGRVLNEQFF | TGTGCCAGTGGCAGGGTATTAAATGAGCAGTTCTTC | NA | many | TRBJ2-1 | TRBV19
CASSSYSDSYEQYF | TGCGCCAGCAGCTCATATAGCGACTCCTACGAGCAGTACTTC | NA | few | TRBJ2-7 | TRBV5-1
CAWSVGLIDQPQHF | TGTGCCTGGAGTGTGGGACTTATTGATCAGCCCCAGCATTTT | NA | few | TRBJ1-5 | TRBV30
CASSVGGGNTEAFF | TGTGCCAGCAGTGTGGGGGGAGGGAACACTGAAGCTTTCTTT | NA | NA | TRBJ1-1 | TRBV2
CASGTTRSEAFF | TGTGCTAGTGGCACCACACGATCTGAAGCTTTCTTT | NA | few | TRBJ1-1 | TRBV12-5
CASSLGQGGNEQFF | TGCGCCAGCAGCTTGGGACAGGGCGGCAATGAGCAGTTCTTC | TRBD1 | NA | TRBJ2-1 | TRBV5-1
CASSQGGWYGYTF | TGCGCCAGCAGCCAGGGGGGATGGTATGGCTACACCTTC | TRBD1 | NA | TRBJ1-2 | TRBV5-1
CASSIDRGMENTEAFF | TGTGCCAGTAGCATCGACAGGGGGATGGAGAACACTGAAGCTTTCTTT | TRBD1 | NA | TRBJ1-1 | TRBV19
CASSLAWQGEYSNEKLFF | TGTGCCAGCAGTTTAGCGTGGCAGGGGGAGTATAGTAATGAAAAACTGTTTTTT | TRBD1 | NA | TRBJ1-4 | TRBV27
CASSTDSYYEQYF | TGTGCCAGCAGTACGGACAGTTATTACGAGCAGTACTTC | NA | once | TRBJ2-7 | TRBV12-3/TRBV12-4
CASSIGLAGEITGELFF | TGTGCCAGCAGCATTGGACTAGCGGGAGAGATCACCGGGGAGCTGTTTTTT | TRBD2 | few | TRBJ2-2 | TRBV7-9
CASSPGTALTWGNSPLHF | TGTGCCAGCAGTCCCGGGACAGCACTAACCTGGGGCAATTCACCCCTCCACTTT | TRBD1 | NA | TRBJ1-6 | TRBV6-2/TRBV6-3
CASSSTGTANTGELFF | TGTGCCAGCAGCAGCACAGGGACGGCGAACACCGGGGAGCTGTTTTTT | NA | NA | TRBJ2-2 | TRBV7-9
CSVGGYGAGELFF | TGCAGCGTGGGGGGATATGGGGCCGGGGAGCTGTTTTTT | NA | NA | TRBJ2-2 | TRBV29-1
CASSSGLAGGTYEQYF | TGTGCCAGCAGTTCGGGACTAGCGGGAGGAACCTACGAGCAGTACTTC | TRBD2 | NA | TRBJ2-7 | TRBV2
CASSETPVYGYTF | TGTGCCAGCAGTGAAACCCCGGTCTATGGCTACACCTTC | NA | NA | TRBJ1-2 | TRBV2
CASSEPLDYKNIQYF | TGTGCCAGCAGTGAACCCCTAGATTACAAAAACATTCAGTACTTC | NA | NA | TRBJ2-4 | TRBV2
CASSLVGQGEKLFF | TGCGCCAGCAGCTTGGTTGGACAGGGGGAAAAACTGTTTTTT | TRBD1 | once | TRBJ1-4 | TRBV5-1
CASSDGQEGSYEQYF | TGCGCCAGCAGCGACGGACAGGAGGGGTCCTACGAGCAGTACTTC | NA | many | TRBJ2-7 | TRBV5-1
CASRPSGTLTYEQYF | TGTGCCAGCAGGCCCTCCGGGACACTAACCTACGAGCAGTACTTC | NA | NA | TRBJ2-7 | TRBV28
CASSLGGLYEQYF | TGTGCCAGCAGTTTGGGGGGGCTCTACGAGCAGTACTTC | NA | few | TRBJ2-7 | TRBV12-3/TRBV12-4
CASSHGLSQPQHF | TGTGCCAGCAGCCACGGACTAAGTCAGCCCCAGCATTTT | NA | NA | TRBJ1-5 | TRBV3-1/TRBV3-2
CASSLTTDMSGYTF | TGCGCCAGCAGCTTGACTACGGACATGTCGGGCTACACCTTC | NA | NA | TRBJ1-2 | TRBV5-1
CASSEFQTGEDTEAFF | TGCGCCAGCAGTGAGTTCCAGACAGGGGAGGATACTGAAGCTTTCTTT | TRBD1 | NA | TRBJ1-1 | TRBV10-2
CASSYGPTGKNEQFF | TGTGCCAGCAGTTACGGACCTACAGGGAAGAATGAGCAGTTCTTC | NA | few | TRBJ2-1 | TRBV6-5
CASSIAGETQYF | TGTGCCAGTAGTATAGCAGGAGAGACCCAGTACTTC | NA | few | TRBJ2-5 | TRBV19
CASTLTGNSNQPQHF | TGTGCCAGCACTTTGACAGGCAATAGCAATCAGCCCCAGCATTTT | NA | NA | TRBJ1-5 | TRBV6-5
CASRLYGYTF | TGTGCCAGCAGGTTATATGGCTACACCTTC | NA | NA | TRBJ1-2 | TRBV6-5
CASSSGGEQYF | TGTGCCAGCAGCTCCGGGGGGGAGCAGTACTTC | TRBD2 | NA | TRBJ2-7 | TRBV7-9
CASSPMTSGRAYEQYF | TGCGCCAGCAGCCCGATGACTAGCGGGAGGGCCTACGAGCAGTACTTC | TRBD2 | NA | TRBJ2-7 | TRBV5-1
CASSNPAGTGLRNEQFF | TGCGCCAGCAGCAACCCCGCCGGGACAGGTCTCAGAAATGAGCAGTTCTTC | TRBD1 | NA | TRBJ2-1 | TRBV5-1
CASSIVSGDRFYNEQFF | TGTGCCAGTAGTATTGTCTCCGGGGACAGGTTTTACAATGAGCAGTTCTTC | TRBD1 | NA | TRBJ2-1 | TRBV19
CAWSVSGKNTEAFF | TGTGCCTGGAGTGTATCAGGAAAGAACACTGAAGCTTTCTTT | NA | NA | TRBJ1-1 | TRBV30
CASSRIRTSGSSADTQYF | TGTGCCAGCAGTCGGATCCGGACTAGCGGGAGTTCGGCAGATACGCAGTATTTT | TRBD2 | NA | TRBJ2-3 | TRBV3-1/TRBV3-2
CASSLRGKSGTQYF | TGTGCCAGCAGTTTGAGAGGGAAGTCCGGGACCCAGTACTTC | NA | NA | TRBJ2-5 | TRBV28
CASSLRVTTNEKLFF | TGTGCCAGCAGCTTGAGGGTAACAACTAATGAAAAACTGTTTTTT | NA | NA | TRBJ1-4 | TRBV7-2
CATSRGGNQPQHF | TGTGCCACCAGCAGAGGAGGGAATCAGCCCCAGCATTTT | NA | NA | TRBJ1-5 | TRBV15
CASSRTVDYGYTF | TGTGCCAGCAGCCGGACAGTTGACTATGGCTACACCTTC | NA | NA | TRBJ1-2 | TRBV7-6
CASSSQGRGYYGYTF | TGCGCCAGCAGCTCACAGGGAAGGGGGTACTATGGCTACACCTTC | NA | NA | TRBJ1-2 | TRBV5-1
CASSQGTEGFF | TGTGCCAGCAGCCAAGGCACCGAGGGGTTCTTC | NA | NA | TRBJ2-1 | TRBV3-1/TRBV3-2
CASSLFGLPEWAFF | TGCGCCAGCAGCCTCTTCGGACTGCCTGAGTGGGCTTTCTTT | NA | NA | TRBJ1-1 | TRBV4-1
CASSLRPSTGDSFQETQYF | TGTGCCAGCAGCTTACGACCATCGACGGGAGACAGTTTTCAAGAGACCCAGTACTTC | NA | NA | TRBJ2-5 | TRBV7-9
CASSASGGGYSGELFF | TGTGCCAGCAGTGCTTCGGGGGGCGGGTATAGCGGGGAGCTGTTTTTT | NA | NA | TRBJ2-2 | TRBV2
CASSLGGGGQPQHF | TGTGCCAGCAGTTTAGGAGGGGGCGGTCAGCCCCAGCATTTT | TRBD1 | once | TRBJ1-5 | TRBV27
CASSITTGPMNTEAFF | TGCGCCAGCAGCATCACGACAGGGCCCATGAACACTGAAGCTTTCTTT | TRBD1 | few | TRBJ1-1 | TRBV5-1
CASSFGQFNYGYTF | TGTGCCAGCAGTTTCGGACAGTTTAACTATGGCTACACCTTC | NA | NA | TRBJ1-2 | TRBV28
CASTRVAGRGTEAFF | TGCGCCAGCACTAGGGTGGCGGGAAGAGGCACTGAAGCTTTCTTT | NA | NA | TRBJ1-1 | TRBV10-2
CASSPRDWGSYEQYF | TGTGCCAGCAGCCCCCGGGACTGGGGCTCCTACGAGCAGTACTTC | NA | NA | TRBJ2-7 | TRBV9